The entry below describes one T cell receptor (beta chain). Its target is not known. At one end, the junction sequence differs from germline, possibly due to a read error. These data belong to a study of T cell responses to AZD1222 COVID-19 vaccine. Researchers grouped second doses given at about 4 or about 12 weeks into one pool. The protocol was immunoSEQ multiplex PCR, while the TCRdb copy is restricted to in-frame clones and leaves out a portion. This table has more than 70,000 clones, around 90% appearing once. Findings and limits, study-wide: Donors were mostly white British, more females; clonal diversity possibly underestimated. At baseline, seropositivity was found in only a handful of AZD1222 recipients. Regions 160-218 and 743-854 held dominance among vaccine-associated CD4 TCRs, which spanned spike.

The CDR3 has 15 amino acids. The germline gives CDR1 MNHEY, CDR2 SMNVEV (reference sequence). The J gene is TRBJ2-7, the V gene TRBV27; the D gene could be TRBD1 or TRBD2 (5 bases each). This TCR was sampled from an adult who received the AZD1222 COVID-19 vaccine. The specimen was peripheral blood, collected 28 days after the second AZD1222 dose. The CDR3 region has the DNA TGTGCCAGCAGCTTATACGGGACGGACCTATACGAGCAGTACTTC. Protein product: CASSLYGTDLYEQYF.